This T cell receptor (beta chain) was documented in a study of human T cells and chemical hapten exposure. MiXCR, run by TCRdb on the RACE reads, gives a single entry per CDR3 protein. The profile shows some 180,000 distinct CDR3 sequences, 20% to 25% of them singletons. CDR1 and CDR2 (germline): SGHTA, FQGNSA. The CDR3 consists of 12 residues. With V trimmed by 1 base and J by 12 bases, 1 base remained unmatched. Noted time point: patch test 1, 2 weeks after DPC sensitization. Indicated treatment: therapeutic diphenylcyclopropenone sensitization with weekly scalp DPC. The sequences come from whole blood, collected in connection with sensitization to the hapten diphenylcyclopropenone (DPC). The chain uses TRBV7-2 and TRBJ1-4; 8 bases line up with TRBD1. This receptor was taken from a woman between 45 and 65 years old with alopecia areata. Some clones in this sample may be carry-over from other donors' samples. This chain's CDR3 is CASSLGQGQLFF. CDR3 in DNA: TGTGCCAGCAGCTTAGGACAGGGGCAACTGTTTTTT.